A single sample is the source of the 8 T cell receptor beta chains below, sequenced in a study of cytomegalovirus exposure and HLA in healthy donors. PCR used 60 Vbeta primers and 13 Jbeta primers. Repertoires were generated with immunoSEQ multiplex PCR, while TCRdb's copy carries only in-frame clones and drops some. The sample table includes roughly 82,000 clones. The sequenced sample consisted of PBMCs. The receptors shown here come from a woman aged 60-70 years in good health and CMV-seronegative.

The chain employs TRBV6-7 and TRBJ2-1, with D perhaps matching TRBD2 (7 bases). TRBV6-7 is an ORF for which the function is uncertain. There are 14 residues in the CDR3. Deletions cut 2 bases from V and 8 bases from J, with 13 bases between. CDR3 coding DNA: TGTGCCAGCAGTTACCCCGAGGGGGGGCATGAGCAGTTCTTC. Protein: CASSYPEGGHEQFF.

The chain recombines TRBV7-6 with TRBJ2-2, with 13 bases matching TRBD2. Germline assignment: CDR1 SGHVS and CDR2 FNYEAQ. J lost 6 bases, V lost 5 bases, and 18 bases had no gene match. This CDR3 has 20 amino acids. The CDR3 loop reads CASSPSAQLAGGPIAGELFF. The DNA of the CDR3 is TGTGCCAGCAGCCCGTCGGCCCAACTAGCGGGAGGGCCCATTGCCGGGGAGCTGTTTTTT.

The genes are TRBV7-2 and TRBJ2-2, with 7 bases identical to TRBD2. The CDR3 runs 14 residues. The J segment lost 2 bases and the V segment lost 7 bases, leaving 4 bases of the junction unmatched. Germline V lookup: CDR1 SGHTA, CDR2 FQGNSA. The CDR3 reads CASTERDNTGELFF. Here the CDR3 DNA reads TGTGCCAGCACCGAGCGGGACAACACCGGGGAGCTGTTTTTT.

The CDR3 here is CASSLVLQGVFGNTGELFF. The CDR3 DNA reads TGTGCCAGCAGCTTAGTCCTCCAGGGTGTATTCGGGAACACCGGGGAGCTGTTTTTT. This sequence joins TRBV11-2 and TRBJ2-2, with a tentative D call TRBD1 (5 bases). V lost 1 base and J 1 base, leaving 19 bases between the germline ends. Per the germline V gene, CDR1 is SGHAT and CDR2 is FQNNGV. The CDR3 is 19 amino acids. Full variable domain (outside the CDR3, taken from reference TRBV11-2 and TRBJ2-2): EAGVAQSPRYKIIEKRQSVAFWCNPISGHATLYWYQQILGQGPKLLIQFQNNGVVDDSQLPKDRFSAERLKGVDSTLKIQPAKLEDSAVYLCASSLVLQGVFGNTGELFFGEGSRLTVL.

V is TRBV7-9 and J is TRBJ2-2; D may be TRBD2 (6 bases). CDR3 size: 19 residues. Germline V gene lookup returns CDR1 SEHNR and CDR2 FQNEAQ (reference sequence). Trimming cost V 5 bases and J 1 base, with 23 bases left between them. The CDR3 loop reads CASSPPGLLKKGNTGELFF. CDR3 nucleotide sequence: TGTGCCAGCAGCCCCCCGGGACTTCTAAAGAAGGGGAACACCGGGGAGCTGTTTTTT.

V gene TRBV6-1 combines with J gene TRBJ1-2; D possibly corresponds to TRBD1 (5 bases). The CDR3 loop spans 11 amino acids. Germline-derived CDR1 and CDR2 are MNHNS and SASEGT. V was shortened by 8 bases and J by 2 bases, with 6 bases between the two germline ends. The CDR3 loop is CASRTNYGYTF. DNA of the CDR3: TGTGCCAGCCGGACAAACTATGGCTACACCTTC.

The chain joins TRBV30 to TRBJ2-1, with D possibly TRBD1 on 5 matching bases. Looked up from germline, CDR1 is GTSNPN and CDR2 is SVGIG (reference sequence). The CDR3 runs 11 residues. The V end lost 4 bases, the J end lost 8 bases, and 9 bases lay between the germline ends. In nucleotides, the CDR3 is TGTGCCTGGACAGGGTTTTATGAGCAGTTCTTC. This sequence encodes CAWTGFYEQFF.

The gene calls are TRBV5-1 and TRBJ2-5, with D possibly matching TRBD1 (5 bases). The J call is in doubt because the DNA end fits TRBJ2-7 better. The CDR3 is 12 residues long. The V gene's germline CDR1 is SGHRS and CDR2 YFSETQ. In DNA, the CDR3 is TGCGCCAGCAGTCTTACAGGCTACGAGCAGTACTTC. Protein product: CASSLTGYEQYF.